These T cell receptor beta chains were read from a single sample in a study of blood T cell repertoires in COVID-19. Profiled with immunoSEQ multiplex PCR; TCRdb holds only in-frame clones, not every one. Here the sample spans tens of thousands of clones, about 90% being singletons. Sequencing was carried out using peripheral blood. All receptors come from a human donor in a cohort sampled during active COVID-19. The CDR3 runs from the conserved cysteine through the conserved F or W. A D gene is named only where the DNA matches it firmly. The listing skips clone size in some rows; elsewhere it reads once, few, many or a size class.

cdr3_aa: CASSLGQGAREKLFF
cdr3_nt: TGTGCCAGCAGTTTAGGACAGGGGGCAAGGGAAAAACTGTTTTTT
v_call: TRBV6-5
j_call: TRBJ1-4
clone_size: -
d_call: TRBD1

cdr3_aa: CASRIEGPHEQYF
cdr3_nt: TGTGCCAGCAGAATCGAGGGCCCCCACGAGCAGTACTTC
v_call: TRBV2
j_call: TRBJ2-7
clone_size: -
d_call: -

cdr3_aa: CASSQGKASGTEAFF
cdr3_nt: TGCGCCAGCAGCCAAGGAAAGGCGTCGGGCACTGAAGCTTTCTTT
v_call: TRBV4-3
j_call: TRBJ1-1
clone_size: -
d_call: -

cdr3_aa: CASSETGLDGYTF
cdr3_nt: TGTGCCAGTAGCGAGACAGGGTTGGATGGCTACACCTTC
v_call: TRBV19
j_call: TRBJ1-2
clone_size: -
d_call: TRBD1

cdr3_aa: CASSSGQGAGTEAFF
cdr3_nt: TGTGCCAGCAGCTCCGGACAGGGGGCTGGAACTGAAGCTTTCTTT
v_call: TRBV7-2
j_call: TRBJ1-1
clone_size: -
d_call: TRBD1

cdr3_aa: CAWSATTGVNGYTF
cdr3_nt: TGTGCCTGGAGTGCCACGACAGGGGTGAACGGCTACACCTTC
v_call: TRBV30
j_call: TRBJ1-2
clone_size: few
d_call: TRBD1

cdr3_aa: CASSLVGGQGIEQYF
cdr3_nt: TGTGCCAGCAGCTTAGTTGGTGGACAGGGTATCGAGCAGTACTTC
v_call: TRBV11-2
j_call: TRBJ2-7
clone_size: once
d_call: TRBD1

cdr3_aa: CASSLKIAGEAFF
cdr3_nt: TGTGCCAGCAGTTTAAAGATTGCAGGGGAAGCTTTCTTT
v_call: TRBV27
j_call: TRBJ1-1
clone_size: few
d_call: -

cdr3_aa: CASSYSERTYF
cdr3_nt: TGTGCCAGCAGTTACTCCGAAAGAACATACTTC
v_call: TRBV6-6
j_call: TRBJ2-7
clone_size: -
d_call: -

cdr3_aa: CASSSLTFGDRDSKEQYF
cdr3_nt: TGTGCCAGCAGCTCATTAACCTTTGGGGACAGGGATTCGAAAGAGCAGTACTTC
v_call: TRBV11-2
j_call: TRBJ2-7
clone_size: -
d_call: TRBD1

cdr3_aa: CASKRGSTDTQYF
cdr3_nt: TGTGCCAGCAAGCGGGGGTCCACAGATACGCAGTATTTT
v_call: TRBV2
j_call: TRBJ2-3
clone_size: -
d_call: TRBD2

cdr3_aa: CATSDREGGYTF
cdr3_nt: TGCGCCACCTCGGACAGGGAGGGTGGCTACACCTTC
v_call: TRBV5-1
j_call: TRBJ1-2
clone_size: -
d_call: TRBD1

cdr3_aa: CASSPNLGGVNSPLHF
cdr3_nt: TGCGCCAGCAGCCCGAACCTGGGGGGGGTTAATTCACCCCTCCACTTT
v_call: TRBV5-1
j_call: TRBJ1-6
clone_size: -
d_call: -

cdr3_aa: CASSVAGEQYF
cdr3_nt: TGTGCCAGCAGCGTGGCGGGCGAGCAGTACTTC
v_call: TRBV25-1
j_call: TRBJ2-7
clone_size: -
d_call: -

cdr3_aa: CASSRTGEGNTEAFF
cdr3_nt: TGTGCCAGTAGTAGGACCGGGGAGGGGAACACTGAAGCTTTCTTT
v_call: TRBV19
j_call: TRBJ1-1
clone_size: -
d_call: -

cdr3_aa: CASSSSRGSSRSYEQYF
cdr3_nt: TGTGCCAGCAGCTCTTCTAGGGGGTCTAGCAGGTCCTACGAGCAGTACTTC
v_call: TRBV11-2
j_call: TRBJ2-7
clone_size: -
d_call: -

cdr3_aa: CASSFKETAYGYTF
cdr3_nt: TGTGCCAGCAGTTTCAAGGAGACAGCTTACGGCTACACCTTC
v_call: TRBV27
j_call: TRBJ1-2
clone_size: -
d_call: -

cdr3_aa: CASSPQHSRGAGELFF
cdr3_nt: TGTGCCAGTAGTCCTCAACACAGCAGGGGGGCCGGGGAGCTGTTTTTT
v_call: TRBV19
j_call: TRBJ2-2
clone_size: once
d_call: -

cdr3_aa: CASSQVEGATNEKLFF
cdr3_nt: TGCGCCAGCAGCCAGGTCGAGGGGGCAACTAATGAAAAACTGTTTTTT
v_call: TRBV4-1
j_call: TRBJ1-4
clone_size: -
d_call: -

cdr3_aa: CASSRQTGALNTEAFF
cdr3_nt: TGTGCCAGCAGCCGCCAGACAGGGGCCCTGAACACTGAAGCTTTCTTT
v_call: TRBV7-9
j_call: TRBJ1-1
clone_size: -
d_call: TRBD1

cdr3_aa: CASSQDRGDAEAFF
cdr3_nt: TGTGCCAGCAGCCAAGACCGGGGGGACGCTGAAGCTTTCTTT
v_call: TRBV3-1/TRBV3-2
j_call: TRBJ1-1
clone_size: -
d_call: -

cdr3_aa: CASRPGQGRLDEQYF
cdr3_nt: TGTGCCAGCAGACCTGGACAGGGGAGGCTGGACGAGCAGTACTTC
v_call: TRBV28
j_call: TRBJ2-7
clone_size: -
d_call: TRBD1

cdr3_aa: CAWFRGQGANVLTF
cdr3_nt: TGTGCCTGGTTTAGGGGGCAAGGGGCCAACGTCCTGACTTTC
v_call: TRBV30
j_call: TRBJ2-6
clone_size: -
d_call: TRBD1

cdr3_aa: CASSQGPGNQPQHF
cdr3_nt: TGCGCCAGCAGCCAAGGTCCGGGTAATCAGCCCCAGCATTTT
v_call: TRBV4-3
j_call: TRBJ1-5
clone_size: -
d_call: -

cdr3_aa: CASSQDQGGYTF
cdr3_nt: TGTGCCAGCAGCCAAGACCAGGGGGGCTACACCTTC
v_call: TRBV3-1/TRBV3-2
j_call: TRBJ1-2
clone_size: -
d_call: -

cdr3_aa: CASSLPVGGGAAEAFF
cdr3_nt: TGTGCCAGCAGCCTCCCGGTGGGTGGGGGCGCCGCTGAAGCTTTCTTT
v_call: TRBV7-8
j_call: TRBJ1-1
clone_size: -
d_call: -

cdr3_aa: CASSQETNTEAFF
cdr3_nt: TGCGCCAGCAGCCAGGAGACGAACACTGAAGCTTTCTTT
v_call: TRBV4-3
j_call: TRBJ1-1
clone_size: -
d_call: -

cdr3_aa: CASSFQGAKTQYF
cdr3_nt: TGCGCCAGCAGCTTCCAGGGGGCAAAGACCCAGTACTTC
v_call: TRBV5-1
j_call: TRBJ2-5
clone_size: -
d_call: TRBD1

cdr3_aa: CASTWRGGGTEAFF
cdr3_nt: TGTGCCAGCACCTGGAGGGGGGGAGGAACTGAAGCTTTCTTT
v_call: TRBV6-5
j_call: TRBJ1-1
clone_size: -
d_call: -

cdr3_aa: CASSPSPAGNTGELFF
cdr3_nt: TGTGCCAGCTCACCTAGTCCGGCGGGGAACACCGGGGAGCTGTTTTTT
v_call: TRBV18
j_call: TRBJ2-2
clone_size: -
d_call: -